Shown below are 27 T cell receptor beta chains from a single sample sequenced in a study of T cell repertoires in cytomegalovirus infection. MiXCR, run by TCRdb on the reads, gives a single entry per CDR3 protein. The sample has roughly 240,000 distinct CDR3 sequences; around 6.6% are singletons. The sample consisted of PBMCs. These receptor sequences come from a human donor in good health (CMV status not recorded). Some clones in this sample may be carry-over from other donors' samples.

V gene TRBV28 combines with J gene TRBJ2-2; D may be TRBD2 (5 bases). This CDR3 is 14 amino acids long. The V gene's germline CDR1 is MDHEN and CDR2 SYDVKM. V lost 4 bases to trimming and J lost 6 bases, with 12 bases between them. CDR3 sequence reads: CASSWRYTSGELFF. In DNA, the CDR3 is TGTGCCAGCAGTTGGAGGTACACCTCCGGGGAGCTGTTTTTT.

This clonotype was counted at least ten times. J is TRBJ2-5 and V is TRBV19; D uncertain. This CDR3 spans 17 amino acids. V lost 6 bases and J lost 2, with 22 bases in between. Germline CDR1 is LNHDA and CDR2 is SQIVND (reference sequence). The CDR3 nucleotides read TGTGCCAGTAGGGGCTTTGAGCAGGAGCGATATCAAGAGACCCAGTACTTC. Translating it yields CASRGFEQERYQETQYF.

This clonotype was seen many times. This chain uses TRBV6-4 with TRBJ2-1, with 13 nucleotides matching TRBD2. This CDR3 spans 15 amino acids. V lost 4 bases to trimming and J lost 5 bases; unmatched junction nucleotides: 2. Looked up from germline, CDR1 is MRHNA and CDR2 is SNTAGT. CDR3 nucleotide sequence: TGTGCCAGCAGTGCCGGGACTAGCGGGGACAATGAGCAGTTCTTC. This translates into CASSAGTSGDNEQFF.

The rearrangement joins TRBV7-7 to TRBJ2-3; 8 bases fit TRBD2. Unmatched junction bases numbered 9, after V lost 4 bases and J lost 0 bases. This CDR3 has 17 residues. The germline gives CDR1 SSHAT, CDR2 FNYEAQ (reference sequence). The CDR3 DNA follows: TGTGCCAGCAGCTCGGGAGGGTCAAGACCAAGCACAGATACGCAGTATTTT. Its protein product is CASSSGGSRPSTDTQYF.

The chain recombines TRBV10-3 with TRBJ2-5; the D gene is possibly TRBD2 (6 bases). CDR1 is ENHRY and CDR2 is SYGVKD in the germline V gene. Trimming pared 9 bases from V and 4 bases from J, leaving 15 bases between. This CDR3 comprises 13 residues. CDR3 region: CAIGTGGRETQYF. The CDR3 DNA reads TGTGCCATTGGGACCGGGGGACGAGAGACCCAGTACTTC.

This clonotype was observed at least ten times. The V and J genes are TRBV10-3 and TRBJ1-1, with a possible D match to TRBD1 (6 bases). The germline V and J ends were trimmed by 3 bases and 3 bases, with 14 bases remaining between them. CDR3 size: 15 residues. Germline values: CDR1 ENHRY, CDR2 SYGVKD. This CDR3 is CAISDQGKEYTEAFF. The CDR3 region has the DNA TGTGCCATCAGTGATCAGGGGAAGGAGTACACTGAAGCTTTCTTT.

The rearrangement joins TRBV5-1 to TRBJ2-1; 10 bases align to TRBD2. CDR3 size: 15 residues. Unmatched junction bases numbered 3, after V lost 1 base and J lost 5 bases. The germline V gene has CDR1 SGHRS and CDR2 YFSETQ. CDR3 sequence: CASSLRLAGDNEQFF. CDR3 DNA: TGCGCCAGCAGCTTGCGACTAGCGGGTGACAATGAGCAGTTCTTC.

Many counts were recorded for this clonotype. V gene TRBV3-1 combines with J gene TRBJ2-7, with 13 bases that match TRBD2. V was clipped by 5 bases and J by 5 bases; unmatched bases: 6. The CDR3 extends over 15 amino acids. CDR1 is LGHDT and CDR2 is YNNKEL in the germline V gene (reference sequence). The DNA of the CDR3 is TGTGCCAGCAGCTTGAGACTAGCGGGGGGAAACGAGCAGTACTTC. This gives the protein CASSLRLAGGNEQYF.

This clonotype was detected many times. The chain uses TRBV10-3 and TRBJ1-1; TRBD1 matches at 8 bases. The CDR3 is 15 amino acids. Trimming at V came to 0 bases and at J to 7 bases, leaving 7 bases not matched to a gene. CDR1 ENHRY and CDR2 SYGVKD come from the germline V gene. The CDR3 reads CAISESWQGAFEAFF. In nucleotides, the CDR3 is TGTGCCATCAGTGAGTCTTGGCAGGGGGCCTTTGAAGCTTTCTTT.

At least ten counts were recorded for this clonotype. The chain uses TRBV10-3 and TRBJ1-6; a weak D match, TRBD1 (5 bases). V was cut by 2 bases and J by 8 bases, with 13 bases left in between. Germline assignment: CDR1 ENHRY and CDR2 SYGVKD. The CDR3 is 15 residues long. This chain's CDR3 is CAISEGQGVDSPLHF. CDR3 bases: TGTGCCATCAGTGAGGGGCAGGGTGTCGATTCACCCCTCCACTTT.

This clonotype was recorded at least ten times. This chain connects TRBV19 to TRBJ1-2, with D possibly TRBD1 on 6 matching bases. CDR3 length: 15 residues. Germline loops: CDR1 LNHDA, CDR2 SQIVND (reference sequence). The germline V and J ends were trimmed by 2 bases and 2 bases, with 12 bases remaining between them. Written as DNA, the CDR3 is TGTGCCAGTAGTATATCGGACAGAAGAAACTATGGCTACACCTTC. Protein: CASSISDRRNYGYTF.

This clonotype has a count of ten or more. The CDR3 DNA reads TGTGCCAGCAGCCAAGATAGGGGAGCGGGGGGGAGTTTGAATGAGCAGTTCTTC. It codes for CASSQDRGAGGSLNEQFF. The J gene is TRBJ2-1, the V gene TRBV4-2, with 10 bases that match TRBD2. V lost 0 bases to trimming and J lost 7 bases; unmatched junction nucleotides: 12. Germline V gives CDR1 LGHNA, CDR2 YNFKEQ. The CDR3 extends over 18 amino acids.

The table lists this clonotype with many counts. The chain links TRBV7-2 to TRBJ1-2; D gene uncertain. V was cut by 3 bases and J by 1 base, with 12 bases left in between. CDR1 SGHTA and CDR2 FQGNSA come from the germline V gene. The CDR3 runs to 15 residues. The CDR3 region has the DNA TGTGCCAGCAGCTTCCCGGGTCGGGGTAACTATGGCTACACCTTC. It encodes CASSFPGRGNYGYTF.

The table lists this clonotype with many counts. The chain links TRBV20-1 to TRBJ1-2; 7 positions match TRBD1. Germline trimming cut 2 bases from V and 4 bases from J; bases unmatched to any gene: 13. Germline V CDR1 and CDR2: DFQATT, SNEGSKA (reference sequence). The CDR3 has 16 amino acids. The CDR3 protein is CSARPFLRGEGYGYTF. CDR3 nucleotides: TGCAGTGCTAGACCATTCCTCAGGGGGGAGGGCTATGGCTACACCTTC.

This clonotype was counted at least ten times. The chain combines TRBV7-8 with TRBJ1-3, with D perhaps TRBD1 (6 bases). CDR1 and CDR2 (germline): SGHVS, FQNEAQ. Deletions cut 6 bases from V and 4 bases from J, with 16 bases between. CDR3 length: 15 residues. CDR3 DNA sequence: TGTGCCAGCAGTTTCACAGGGATGTCGGGAAACACCATATATTTT. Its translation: CASSFTGMSGNTIYF. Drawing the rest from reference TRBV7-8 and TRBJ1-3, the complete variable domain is GAGVSQSPRYKVAKRGQDVALRCDPISGHVSLFWYQQALGQGPEFLTYFQNEAQLDKSGLPSDRFFAERPEGSVSTLKIQRTQQEDSAVYLCASSFTGMSGNTIYFGEGSWLTVV.

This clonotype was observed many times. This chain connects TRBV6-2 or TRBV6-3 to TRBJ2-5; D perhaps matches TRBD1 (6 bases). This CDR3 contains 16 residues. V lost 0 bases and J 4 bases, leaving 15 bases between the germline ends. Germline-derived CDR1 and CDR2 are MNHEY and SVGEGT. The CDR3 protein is CASSYSAGETGETQYF. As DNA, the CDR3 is TGTGCCAGCAGTTACTCCGCAGGGGAAACAGGAGAGACCCAGTACTTC.

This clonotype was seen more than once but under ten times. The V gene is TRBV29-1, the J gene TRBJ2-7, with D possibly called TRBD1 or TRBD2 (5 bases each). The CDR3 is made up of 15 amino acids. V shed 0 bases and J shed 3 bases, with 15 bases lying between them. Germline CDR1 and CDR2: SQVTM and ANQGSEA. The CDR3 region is CSVEDREGLSYEQYF. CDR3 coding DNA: TGCAGCGTTGAAGATAGAGAGGGGCTAAGCTACGAGCAGTACTTC.

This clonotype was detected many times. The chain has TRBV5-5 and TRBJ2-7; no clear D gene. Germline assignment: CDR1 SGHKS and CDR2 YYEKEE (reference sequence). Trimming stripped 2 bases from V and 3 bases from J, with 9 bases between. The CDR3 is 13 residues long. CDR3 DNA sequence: TGTGCCAGCAGCTTCCGTAACGGCTACGAGCAGTACTTC. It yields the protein CASSFRNGYEQYF.

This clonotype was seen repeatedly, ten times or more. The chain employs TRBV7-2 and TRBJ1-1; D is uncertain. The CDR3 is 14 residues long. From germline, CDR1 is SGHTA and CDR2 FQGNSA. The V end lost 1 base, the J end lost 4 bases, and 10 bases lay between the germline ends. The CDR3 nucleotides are TGTGCCAGCAGCTTAGTGGGATTTGCCACTGAAGCTTTCTTT. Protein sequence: CASSLVGFATEAFF.

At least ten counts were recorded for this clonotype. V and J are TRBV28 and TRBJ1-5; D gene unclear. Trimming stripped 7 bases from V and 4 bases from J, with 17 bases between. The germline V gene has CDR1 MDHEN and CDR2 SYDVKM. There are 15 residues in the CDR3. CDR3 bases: TGTGCCAGCAACCAGACCCCCGGGCGTAATCAGCCCCAGCATTTT. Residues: CASNQTPGRNQPQHF.

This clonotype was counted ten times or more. CDR3 sequence: CASSTGTTNTGELFF. The CDR3 bases are TGCGCCAGCAGCACCGGGACAACGAACACCGGGGAGCTGTTTTTT. The chain is built from TRBV5-1 and TRBJ2-2; TRBD1 might be the D (6 bases). Germline lookup yields CDR1 SGHRS and CDR2 YFSETQ. There are 15 residues in the CDR3. Deletions cut 4 bases from V and 0 bases from J, with 10 bases between.

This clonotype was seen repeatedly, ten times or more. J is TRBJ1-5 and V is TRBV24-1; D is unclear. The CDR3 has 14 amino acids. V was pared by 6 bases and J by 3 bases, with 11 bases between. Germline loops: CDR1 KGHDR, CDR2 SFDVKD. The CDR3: CATSSGVDNQPQHF. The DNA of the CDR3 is TGTGCCACCAGTTCCGGGGTGGACAATCAGCCCCAGCATTTT.

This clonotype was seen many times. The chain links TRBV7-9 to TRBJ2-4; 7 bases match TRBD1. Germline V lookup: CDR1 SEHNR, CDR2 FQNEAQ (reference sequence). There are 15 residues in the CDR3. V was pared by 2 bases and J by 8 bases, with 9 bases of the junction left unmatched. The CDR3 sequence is CASSLTGQRRHIQYF. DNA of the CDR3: TGTGCCAGCAGCTTAACGGGACAGAGGAGGCACATTCAGTACTTC.

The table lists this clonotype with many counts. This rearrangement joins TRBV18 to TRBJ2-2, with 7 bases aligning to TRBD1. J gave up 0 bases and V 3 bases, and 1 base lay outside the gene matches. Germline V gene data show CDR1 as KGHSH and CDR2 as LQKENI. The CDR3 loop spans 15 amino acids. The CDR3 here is CASSPQGANTGELFF. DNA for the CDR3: TGTGCCAGCTCACCCCAGGGGGCGAACACCGGGGAGCTGTTTTTT.

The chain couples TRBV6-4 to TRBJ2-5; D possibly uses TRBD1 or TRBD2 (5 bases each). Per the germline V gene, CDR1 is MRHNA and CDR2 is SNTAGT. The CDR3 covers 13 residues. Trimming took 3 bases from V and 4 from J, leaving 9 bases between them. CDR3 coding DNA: TGTGCCAGCAGTGAGGGGGTGGGAGAGACCCAGTACTTC. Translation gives CASSEGVGETQYF.

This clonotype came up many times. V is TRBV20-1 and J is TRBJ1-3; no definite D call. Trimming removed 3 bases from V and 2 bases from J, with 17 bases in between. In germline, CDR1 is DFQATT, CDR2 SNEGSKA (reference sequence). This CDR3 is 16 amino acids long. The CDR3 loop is CSASPSGRTTGNTIYF. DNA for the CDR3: TGCAGTGCTAGCCCCTCGGGGAGGACTACTGGAAACACCATATATTTT.

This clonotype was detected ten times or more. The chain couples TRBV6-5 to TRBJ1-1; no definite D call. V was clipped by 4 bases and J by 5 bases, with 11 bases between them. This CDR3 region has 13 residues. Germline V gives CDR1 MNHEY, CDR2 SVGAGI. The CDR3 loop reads CASSLGHPTEAFF. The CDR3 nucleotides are TGTGCCAGCAGTTTAGGGCACCCGACTGAAGCTTTCTTT.